The clone carrying this T cell receptor (beta chain) was detected only a few times. Its antigen remains unidentified. The data belong to a study of cytomegalovirus exposure and HLA in healthy donors. Researchers ran the PCR with 60 Vbeta and 13 Jbeta primers. Clones were read by immunoSEQ multiplex PCR, and TCRdb kept only the in-frame ones, dropping some. The table lists about 150,000 clones, approximately 70% of them singletons. Broader study findings: DRB1 had the most TCR associations and HLA-C the fewest, a later analysis found, with rates varying by HLA locus. Previously analyzed data showed that most TCR beta V segments were productive at a frequency of about 87% or about 30%. Listed as cytomegalovirus-associated were 150 to 200 TCR beta chains. It was reportedly the case that the classifier diagnosed cytomegalovirus status with high specificity and sensitivity.

Input material: PBMCs. The sequence derives from a woman under 30 in good health and CMV-seronegative.

The CDR3 region has the DNA TGTGCCAGCAGCGATCGCAGGGGGCCTGGCACAGATACGCAGTATTTT. It translates to CASSDRRGPGTDTQYF. This rearrangement joins TRBV11-1 to TRBJ2-3, with 8 positions matching TRBD1. The germline V gene encodes CDR1 SGHAT and CDR2 FQDESV (reference sequence). There are 16 residues in the CDR3. V dropped 5 bases and J dropped 1; count of bases not matched to a gene: 8.